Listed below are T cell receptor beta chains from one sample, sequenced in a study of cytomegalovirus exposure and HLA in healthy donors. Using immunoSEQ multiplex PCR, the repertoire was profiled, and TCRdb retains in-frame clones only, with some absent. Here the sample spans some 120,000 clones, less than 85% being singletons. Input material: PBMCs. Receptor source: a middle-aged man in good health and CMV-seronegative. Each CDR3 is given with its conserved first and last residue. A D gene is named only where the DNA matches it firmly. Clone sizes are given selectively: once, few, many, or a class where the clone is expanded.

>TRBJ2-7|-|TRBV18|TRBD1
CASSPAGTGPYEQYF
TGTGCCAGCTCACCAGCCGGGACAGGGCCCTACGAGCAGTACTTC
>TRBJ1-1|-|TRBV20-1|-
CSARVGSKAFF
TGCAGTGCTAGAGTGGGCAGTAAAGCTTTCTTT
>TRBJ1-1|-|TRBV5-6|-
CASSLANTEAFF
TGTGCCAGCAGCTTAGCGAACACTGAAGCTTTCTTT
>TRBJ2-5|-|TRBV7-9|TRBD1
CASSLGQGFQETQYF
TGTGCCAGCAGCTTAGGACAGGGGTTTCAGGAGACCCAGTACTTC
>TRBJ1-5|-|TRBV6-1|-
CASSERGGQGWNQPQHF
TGTGCCAGCAGTGAAAGGGGGGGGCAGGGGTGGAATCAGCCCCAGCATTTT
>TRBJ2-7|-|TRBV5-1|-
CASSLGGGPYEQYF
TGCGCCAGCAGCTTGGGAGGGGGTCCCTACGAGCAGTACTTC
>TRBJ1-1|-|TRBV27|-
CASRSGQQHSGTEAFF
TGTGCCAGCAGATCCGGACAGCAACATTCGGGGACTGAAGCTTTCTTT
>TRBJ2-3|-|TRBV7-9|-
CASSLELLAATQYF
TGTGCCAGCAGCTTAGAATTATTAGCGGCTACGCAGTATTTT
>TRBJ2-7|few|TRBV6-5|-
CASSYPGTSPYEQYF
TGTGCCAGCAGTTATCCCGGGACATCGCCCTACGAGCAGTACTTC
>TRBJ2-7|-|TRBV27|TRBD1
CASSISRGRYEQYF
TGTGCCAGCAGTATTTCCAGGGGGCGGTACGAGCAGTACTTC
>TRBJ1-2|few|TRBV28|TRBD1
CASSSAGGTLGGYTF
TGTGCCAGCAGTTCCGCAGGGGGGACTTTAGGGGGCTACACCTTC
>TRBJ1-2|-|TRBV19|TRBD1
CASTSPRTGSLYGYTF
TGTGCCAGTACCTCCCCCCGGACAGGATCGCTCTATGGCTACACCTTC
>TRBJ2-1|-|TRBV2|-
CASSEEQAPYNEQFF
TGTGCCAGCAGTGAAGAGCAGGCCCCTTACAATGAGCAGTTCTTC
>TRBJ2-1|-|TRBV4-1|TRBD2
CASSQDGSGGYPYNEQFF
TGCGCCAGCAGCCAAGATGGTAGCGGGGGATACCCCTACAATGAGCAGTTCTTC
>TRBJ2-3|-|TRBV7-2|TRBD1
CASTVAGGSTDTQYF
TGTGCCAGCACCGTGGCAGGGGGAAGCACAGATACGCAGTATTTT
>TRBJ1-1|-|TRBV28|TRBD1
CASSSEQGTEAFF
TGTGCCAGCAGTTCCGAACAGGGGACTGAAGCTTTCTTT
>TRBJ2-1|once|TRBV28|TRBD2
CASSLGLAGGTYNEQFF
TGTGCCAGCAGCTTGGGACTAGCGGGGGGAACCTACAATGAGCAGTTCTTC
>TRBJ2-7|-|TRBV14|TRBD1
CASSPGTGSYEQYF
TGTGCCAGCAGCCCCGGGACAGGGTCCTACGAGCAGTACTTC
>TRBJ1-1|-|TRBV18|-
CASSPYELNTEAFF
TGTGCCAGCTCACCCTATGAGTTGAACACTGAAGCTTTCTTT
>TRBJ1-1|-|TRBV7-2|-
CASSWGRGRTEAFF
TGTGCCAGCAGCTGGGGCAGGGGCCGCACTGAAGCTTTCTTT